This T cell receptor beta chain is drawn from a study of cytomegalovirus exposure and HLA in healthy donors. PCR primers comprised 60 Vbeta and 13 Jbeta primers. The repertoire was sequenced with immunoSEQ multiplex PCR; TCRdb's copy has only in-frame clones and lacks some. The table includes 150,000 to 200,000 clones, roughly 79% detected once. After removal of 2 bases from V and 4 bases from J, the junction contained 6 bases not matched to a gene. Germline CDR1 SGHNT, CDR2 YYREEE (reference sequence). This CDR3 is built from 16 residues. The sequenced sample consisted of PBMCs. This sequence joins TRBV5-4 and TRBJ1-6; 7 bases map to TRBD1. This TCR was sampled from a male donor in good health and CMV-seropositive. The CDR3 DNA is TGTGCCAGCAGCTTCCCCGGGACAGAATATAATTCACCCCTCCACTTT. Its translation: CASSFPGTEYNSPLHF. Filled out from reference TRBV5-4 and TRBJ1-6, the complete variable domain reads ETGVTQSPTHLIKTRGQQVTLRCSSQSGHNTVSWYQQALGQGPQFIFQYYREEENGRGNFPPRFSGLQFPNYSSELNVNALELDDSALYLCASSFPGTEYNSPLHFGNGTRLTVT.